This entry concerns a single T cell receptor beta chain. Antigen specificity is unknown. This record comes from a study of T cells expressing NK-cell markers. As for the study in general: Investigators obtained TCR beta repertoires from sorted CD3+CD56+NKG2C+, CD3+CD56+NKG2C- and CD3+CD56-NKG2C+ T cells.

TCRdb reprocessed the 5' RACE reads and reports one entry per CDR3 protein, with no DNA. The sample totals about 120,000 distinct CDR3 sequences. The CDR3 spans 14 residues. Germline assignment: CDR1 SGDLS and CDR2 YYNGEE. Study findings and constraints: These clonotypes additionally ranked first within the CD3+CD56-NKG2C+ fraction of a few donors.

Material: blood T cells: a sorted CD56 or NKG2C T cell subset, CD4+ or CD8+ T cells, or bulk PBMC T cells (not recorded which). The gene calls are TRBV9 and TRBJ2-2; no DNA is available, so the TRBD1 call from TCRdb remains unchecked. This sequence was found in a woman aged 18 to 75 in good health. CDR3 amino acids: CASRGATNTGELFF.